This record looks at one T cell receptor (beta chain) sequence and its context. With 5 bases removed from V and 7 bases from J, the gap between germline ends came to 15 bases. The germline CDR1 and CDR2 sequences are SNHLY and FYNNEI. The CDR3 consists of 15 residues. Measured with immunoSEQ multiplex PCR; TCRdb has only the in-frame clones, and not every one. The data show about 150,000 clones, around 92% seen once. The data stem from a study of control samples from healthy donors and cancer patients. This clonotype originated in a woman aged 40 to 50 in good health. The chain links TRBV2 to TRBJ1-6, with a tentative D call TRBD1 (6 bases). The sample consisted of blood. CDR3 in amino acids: CASSWGAGANSPLHF. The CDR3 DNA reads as TGTGCCAGCAGTTGGGGGGCGGGGGCAAATTCACCCCTCCACTTT. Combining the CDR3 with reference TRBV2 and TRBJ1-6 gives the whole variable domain EPEVTQTPSHQVTQMGQEVILRCVPISNHLYFYWYRQILGQKVEFLVSFYNNEISEKSEIFDDQFSVERPDGSNFTLKIRSTKLEDSAMYFCASSWGAGANSPLHFGNGTRLTVT.